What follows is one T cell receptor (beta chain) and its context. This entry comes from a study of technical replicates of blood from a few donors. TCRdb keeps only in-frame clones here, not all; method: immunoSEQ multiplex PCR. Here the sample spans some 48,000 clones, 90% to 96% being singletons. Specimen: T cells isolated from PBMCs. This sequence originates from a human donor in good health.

The CDR3 DNA follows: TGCGCCAGCAGCCAGGGACTAGCGGGAGTTTATGAGCAGTTCTTC. This gives the protein CASSQGLAGVYEQFF. The chain joins TRBV4-3 to TRBJ2-1, with 14 nucleotides matching TRBD2. CDR1 and CDR2 from the germline V gene are LGHNA and YSLEER. The junction had 3 bases not matched to a gene; V was cut back by 3 bases and J by 8 bases. The CDR3 consists of 15 residues.